The rows below give T cell receptor beta chains drawn from one sample of a study of regulatory T cells in long-lasting Graves disease. Using its own MiXCR run on the multiplex PCR reads, TCRdb lists one record per CDR3 protein. This table holds roughly 300,000 distinct CDR3 sequences, around 20% found once. Specimen: peripheral blood mononuclear cells (PBMCs), collected when the disease was refractory, from a patient treated with antithyroid drugs. The receptors were gathered from a female donor with Graves disease. CDR3s leave out the opening cysteine and the closing phenylalanine or tryptophan. The D gene is left open where the match is weak.

d_call cdr3_length v_call cdr3_aa
TRBD1 13 TRBV30 AWSVGGTGSYEQY
TRBD1 12 TRBV20-1 SADRGSGANVLT
TRBD1 14 TRBV7-2 ASSSPTGGVTGELF
- 13 TRBV28 ASSLPGWGNQPQH
TRBD1 12 TRBV30 AWSTGTAQETQY
TRBD1 12 TRBV20-1 SALHRQGGQPQH
- 12 TRBV4-1 ASSQGGGTYEQY
- 14 TRBV20-1 SAWIAVGAEDYGYT
TRBD1 11 TRBV6-2/TRBV6-3 ASRAGQGLTQY
TRBD2 13 TRBV28 ASSFTSGSRETQY
- 11 TRBV10-3 AIVAESYNEQF
- 11 TRBV13 ASSSDGLLGYT
TRBD1 13 TRBV6-1 ASRPGQGEKDEQY
- 13 TRBV11-2 ASSLESSTGYEQY
- 13 TRBV4-3 ASSQDRPANYGYT
- 11 TRBV18 ASSPGGGQPQH
TRBD2 15 TRBV29-1 SVAEFGTSGIPNEQF
TRBD2 15 TRBV3-1 ASSQDPAGLASYEQY
- 15 TRBV6-2/TRBV6-3 ASSYSYAGTDQETQY
- 13 TRBV27 ASSLNRDPTYEQY
- 12 TRBV28 ASSLSRVYTEAF
- 11 TRBV7-2 ASSAGLAGEQY
TRBD1 14 TRBV5-1 ASSPAPGQGASEAF
TRBD1 17 TRBV3-1 ASSPRGTGINGGANVLT
TRBD1 11 TRBV7-3 ASSGTGGSEQY
- 11 TRBV20-1 SARRRGSHEQY
- 11 TRBV28 ASSSGYGNIQY